These 32 T cell receptor beta chains were all obtained from the same sample, sequenced in a study of breast tumors, draining lymph nodes, adjacent tissues. One entry per CDR3 protein results from TCRdb running MiXCR on the multiplex PCR reads. The sample has about 270,000 distinct CDR3 sequences, 30% to 35% seen once. Breast cancer patients provided tissue from their axillary draining lymph nodes. Specimen: axillary lymph node tissue. The receptors were sampled from a female donor with breast cancer. Some clones in this sample may be carry-over from other donors' samples.

Notes on this clonotype: Its ends do not fully match the called genes, so a read error is possible. The chain couples TRBV3-1 to TRBJ2-1, with TRBD1 matching over 7 bases. The CDR3 has 15 residues. Per the germline V gene, CDR1 is LGHDT and CDR2 is YNNKEL (reference sequence). CDR3 nucleotides: TGTGCCAGCTGTCCTAGACAGGGCTCCCACAATGAGCAGTTCTTC. Its translation is CASCPRQGSHNEQFF.

The chain carries TRBV27 and TRBJ2-7, with 7 positions matching TRBD2. Germline V gives CDR1 MNHEY, CDR2 SMNVEV (reference sequence). The CDR3 contains 14 residues. Trimming cost V 2 bases and J 2 bases; bases outside gene matches: 3. The CDR3 DNA follows: TGTGCCAGCAGTTTACGGCGGGGGACCTACGAGCAGTACTTC. Translating gives CASSLRRGTYEQYF.

This clonotype was seen many times. The CDR3 region has the DNA TGTGCCAGCAGCTTGGGGGTGGGAAGAGCAACATCCTACGAGCAGTACTTC. Amino acid sequence: CASSLGVGRATSYEQYF. The rearrangement links TRBV5-6 to TRBJ2-7; D unresolved. This CDR3 contains 17 residues. CDR1 SGHDT and CDR2 YYEEEE come from the germline V gene. V shed 0 bases and J shed 1 base, with 17 bases lying between them. The variable domain in full, with the rest retrieved from reference TRBV5-6 and TRBJ2-7, is DAGVTQSPTHLIKTRGQQVTLRCSPKSGHDTVSWYQQALGQGPQFIFQYYEEEERQRGNFPDRFSGHQFPNYSSELNVNALLLGDSALYLCASSLGVGRATSYEQYFGPGTRLTVT.

About this clonotype itself: Relative to the germline gene, one junction end is altered; a read error may explain this. V gene TRBV25-1 combines with J gene TRBJ1-6, with D perhaps TRBD1 (6 bases). Germline-derived CDR1 and CDR2 are MGHDK and SYGVNS. This CDR3 is 15 amino acids long. The CDR3 bases are TGTGCCAGCAGCGGACAGAGCTCCTACAATTCACCCCTCCACTTT. It translates to CASSGQSSYNSPLHF.

This clonotype was counted ten times or more. The chain carries TRBV19 and TRBJ1-3; D not resolved. The germline V gene has CDR1 LNHDA and CDR2 SQIVND (reference sequence). The length of the CDR3 is 15 residues. Trimming took off 4 bases at V and 0 bases at J, with 10 bases between the two ends. CDR3: CASSTAGSSGNTIYF. The CDR3 DNA reads TGTGCCAGTAGTACCGCCGGGAGCTCTGGAAACACCATATATTTT.

The chain combines TRBV28 with TRBJ1-2, with D tentatively TRBD1 (5 bases). Germline V CDR1 and CDR2: MDHEN, SYDVKM. CDR3 length: 16 amino acids. Trimming removed 2 bases from V and 4 bases from J, with 17 bases in between. In nucleotides, the CDR3 is TGTGCCAGCAGTTTAGGCAGGGCGTTCATCGGCTATGGCTACACCTTC. Translated, it gives CASSLGRAFIGYGYTF.

This chain joins TRBV20-1 and TRBJ1-6; perhaps TRBD1 as D (5 bases). Deletions cut 6 bases from V and 12 bases from J, with 15 bases between. Germline V gene data show CDR1 as DFQATT and CDR2 as SNEGSKA (reference sequence). CDR3 length equals 12 residues. CDR3 DNA: TGCAGTGCGGGGGTTCGGGAAGGACCCCTCCACTTT. It codes for CSAGVREGPLHF.

This clonotype occurred a few times. The chain carries TRBV6-6 and TRBJ2-7; perhaps TRBD1 as D (6 bases). The CDR3 covers 16 residues. CDR1 and CDR2 (germline): MNHNY, SVGAGI (reference sequence). Trimming took off 5 bases at V and 0 bases at J, with 17 bases between the two ends. The CDR3 sequence: CASSHGDIYRSYEQYF. The CDR3 nucleotides are TGTGCCAGCAGTCACGGGGACATCTACCGCTCCTACGAGCAGTACTTC.

This clonotype turned up a few times. This clone may be a read error of a much larger clone one base away. The chain has TRBV7-3 and TRBJ2-1; D gene uncertain. Trimming took 5 bases from V and 8 from J, leaving 16 bases between them. Germline lookup yields CDR1 SGHTA and CDR2 FQGTGA. The CDR3 has 14 residues. This CDR3 is CASSQERAVDEQFF. CDR3 in DNA: TGTGCCAGCAGCCAAGAACGGGCCGTCGATGAGCAGTTCTTC.

The chain has TRBV7-3 and TRBJ1-6; TRBD1 aligns across 9 bases. Losses at the gene ends were 4 bases for V and 2 bases for J; bases not matched to a gene: 9. Germline values: CDR1 SGHTA, CDR2 FQGTGA. This CDR3 region has 18 residues. This chain's CDR3 is CASSSRGQGKPYNSPLHF. Written as DNA, the CDR3 is TGTGCCAGCAGCTCCCGGGGACAGGGTAAGCCCTATAATTCACCCCTCCACTTT.

V is TRBV19 and J is TRBJ1-1; D not certain. Trimming removed 3 bases from V and 6 bases from J, with 11 bases in between. Per the germline V gene, CDR1 is LNHDA and CDR2 is SQIVND (reference sequence). This CDR3 has 13 residues. The CDR3 spells CASSISRVAEAFF. DNA of the CDR3: TGTGCCAGTAGTATCTCTCGGGTCGCTGAAGCTTTCTTT.

Concerning this clonotype itself: Possible read error: a much larger clone is one base away. This chain connects TRBV25-1 to TRBJ1-1; TRBD1 is a possible D gene (6 bases). The CDR3 loop spans 16 amino acids. Per the germline V gene, CDR1 is MGHDK and CDR2 is SYGVNS. CDR3 loop: CACRGGSGARNTEAFF. In nucleotides, the CDR3 is TGTGCCTGCAGAGGGGGGTCAGGGGCAAGGAACACTGAAGCTTTCTTT.

This clonotype was seen repeatedly, ten times or more. The genes are TRBV11-2 and TRBJ2-1; D possibly corresponds to TRBD1 (6 bases). CDR3 length: 13 residues. Germline loops: CDR1 SGHAT, CDR2 FQNNGV. The germline V and J ends were trimmed by 5 bases and 8 bases, with 13 bases remaining between them. The CDR3 reads CASSEPGHDEQFF. CDR3 sequence (DNA): TGTGCCAGCAGCGAACCGGGACACGATGAGCAGTTCTTC.

Points on this clonotype: The conserved closing phenylalanine or tryptophan is absent in this CDR3, likely reflecting a read error. V gene TRBV4-1 combines with J gene TRBJ2-1, with D perhaps matching TRBD1 or TRBD2 (5 bases each). Germline V gives CDR1 MGHRA, CDR2 YSYEKL. V lost 5 bases to trimming and J lost 7 bases, with 18 bases between them. The CDR3 runs to 15 residues. This chain's CDR3 is CASSAGVGGKNEQFL. In DNA, the CDR3 is TGCGCCAGCAGCGCCGGGGTTGGGGGAAAAAATGAGCAGTTCCTC.

This clonotype was counted at least ten times. This chain connects TRBV2 to TRBJ1-2; 9 nucleotides agree with TRBD1. The junction had 17 bases not matched to a gene; V was cut back by 7 bases and J by 8 bases. The CDR3 runs 16 residues. Germline values: CDR1 SNHLY, CDR2 FYNNEI. CDR3 region: CASNVNRGREWGGYTF. CDR3 in DNA: TGTGCCAGCAACGTTAACAGGGGGCGCGAGTGGGGCGGCTACACCTTC.

This clonotype appeared many times. The rearrangement joins TRBV19 to TRBJ2-5; 7 bases are shared with TRBD1. This CDR3 comprises 13 residues. Germline trimming cut 10 bases from V and 0 bases from J; bases unmatched to any gene: 5. The germline CDR1 and CDR2 sequences are LNHDA and SQIVND (reference sequence). The DNA for the CDR3 is TGTGCCATTCTTGGGACAGACCAAGAGACCCAGTACTTC. This translates into CAILGTDQETQYF.

Comment on this clonotype: Possible read error: a much larger clone is one base away. The genes are TRBV5-1 and TRBJ2-1; D perhaps matches TRBD1 (6 bases). Germline values: CDR1 SGHRS, CDR2 YFSETQ. The CDR3 has 17 amino acids. This CDR3 reads CASSPSFDRRLNNEQLF. DNA of the CDR3: TGCGCCAGCAGCCCTTCGTTCGACAGGCGCCTCAACAATGAGCAGCTCTTC.

Many counts were recorded for this clonotype. The chain couples TRBV7-2 to TRBJ1-4; the D gene is possibly TRBD1 (5 bases). Germline V lookup: CDR1 SGHTA, CDR2 FQGNSA. This CDR3 region has 13 residues. Trimming stripped 5 bases from V and 4 bases from J, with 8 bases between. The CDR3: CASSTGGNEKLFF. Here the CDR3 DNA reads TGTGCCAGCAGCACCGGGGGTAATGAAAAACTGTTTTTT.

As regards this clonotype: A read error may explain this, as a much larger clone is one base away. The chain uses TRBV6-1 and TRBJ2-5; TRBD2 aligns across 8 bases. In germline, CDR1 is MNHNS, CDR2 SASEGT. The CDR3 sequence is 14 residues long. The junction had 10 bases not matched to a gene; V was cut back by 6 bases and J by 7 bases. CDR3 residues: CASSDRDGGVTQYF. CDR3 nucleotide sequence: TGTGCCAGCAGCGACCGGGACGGGGGGGTGACCCAGTACTTC.

About this clonotype itself: Germline and junction disagree at one end, which may indicate a read error. The chain is built from TRBV2 and TRBJ2-5, with TRBD1 matching 7 bases. This CDR3 comprises 15 residues. CDR1 and CDR2 (germline): SNHLY, FYNNEI. CDR3 amino acids: CATSDRTGRQETQYF. Here the CDR3 DNA reads TGTGCCACCAGTGATCGGACAGGACGCCAAGAGACCCAGTACTTC.

The table lists this clonotype with many counts. The chain joins TRBV20-1 to TRBJ1-5; 9 bases agree with TRBD1. J lost 3 bases, V lost 5 bases, and 8 bases had no gene match. The germline gives CDR1 DFQATT, CDR2 SNEGSKA (reference sequence). There are 15 residues in the CDR3. CDR3 protein: CSALPGQGNNQPQHF. CDR3 DNA: TGCAGTGCTCTACCGGGACAGGGAAACAATCAGCCCCAGCATTTT.

This clonotype was detected ten times or more. The chain uses TRBV19 and TRBJ2-7; 8 bases are a match to TRBD1. Germline CDR1 and CDR2: LNHDA and SQIVND (reference sequence). J lost 1 base, V lost 2 bases, and 7 bases had no gene match. The CDR3 is 16 residues long. The DNA of the CDR3 is TGTGCCAGTAGTATAACTAGGGGACAGGTATCCTACGAGCAGTACTTC. This sequence encodes CASSITRGQVSYEQYF.

This clonotype appeared many times. This rearrangement joins TRBV12-3 or TRBV12-4 to TRBJ2-2; D is undetermined. Trimming cost V 7 bases and J 2 bases, with 2 bases left between them. The length of the CDR3 is 11 residues. CDR3 sequence: CASTNTGELFF. The CDR3 DNA reads TGTGCCAGCACCAACACCGGGGAGCTGTTTTTT.

This clonotype was counted many times. The chain uses TRBV6-6 and TRBJ2-5; 8 positions match TRBD1. Germline values: CDR1 MNHNY, CDR2 SVGAGI (reference sequence). The CDR3 length is 15 residues. Trimming removed 5 bases from V and 2 bases from J; junction bases left unmatched: 7. CDR3 amino acids: CASSHPRDRQETQYF. DNA of the CDR3: TGTGCCAGCAGTCACCCCCGGGACAGGCAAGAGACCCAGTACTTC.

This clonotype was observed at least ten times. This chain uses TRBV10-3 with TRBJ2-2, with TRBD2 identical over 7 bases. V was clipped by 3 bases and J by 7 bases; unmatched bases: 8. The CDR3 spans 15 residues. Germline CDR1 and CDR2: ENHRY and SYGVKD. The CDR3 coding sequence is TGTGCCATCAGTGATCCGCGACTAGCAGGCGGGGAGCTGTTTTTT. Translating gives CAISDPRLAGGELFF.

This chain connects TRBV27 to TRBJ1-5; D might be TRBD1 (5 bases). V lost 6 bases, J lost 7 bases, and 16 bases lay in between. The CDR3 has 14 residues. Germline CDR1 MNHEY, CDR2 SMNVEV (reference sequence). The CDR3 here is CASRVRGARQPQHF. The CDR3 nucleotides are TGTGCCAGCAGGGTTCGCGGGGCGAGGCAGCCCCAGCATTTT.

This clonotype was observed at least ten times. The chain recombines TRBV5-1 with TRBJ2-5; 8 bases map to TRBD2. Per the germline V gene, CDR1 is SGHRS and CDR2 is YFSETQ. J gave up 5 bases and V 2 bases, and 5 bases lay outside the gene matches. This CDR3 region has 14 residues. The CDR3 DNA reads TGCGCCAGCAGCTTCCGGGAGGGGGGCGAGACCCAGTACTTC. It encodes CASSFREGGETQYF. Together with reference TRBV5-1 and TRBJ2-5, the CDR3 gives the full variable domain: KAGVTQTPRYLIKTRGQQVTLSCSPISGHRSVSWYQQTPGQGLQFLFEYFSETQRNKGNFPGRFSGRQFSNSRSEMNVSTLELGDSALYLCASSFREGGETQYFGPGTRLLVL.

In this sample, this clonotype turned up many times. The CDR3 protein is CASSIRASGGQETQYF. The CDR3 nucleotides read TGTGCCAGCAGCATAAGGGCTAGTGGGGGCCAAGAGACCCAGTACTTC. V usage is TRBV11-3 and J usage is TRBJ2-5; D could derive from TRBD1 or TRBD2 (5 bases each). This CDR3 comprises 16 residues. The germline V gene encodes CDR1 SGHNT and CDR2 YENEEA. Trimming removed 5 bases from V and 1 base from J, with 17 bases in between.

This clonotype showed up many times. The chain has TRBV7-3 and TRBJ1-6; TRBD1 might be the D (5 bases). This CDR3 contains 15 residues. Germline CDR1 is SGHTA and CDR2 is FQGTGA. The V and J ends lost 1 base and 4 bases respectively, with 8 bases between them. In DNA form, the CDR3 reads TGTGCCAGCAGCTTAAGTAGGGGATATAATTCACCCCTCCACTTT. Translating gives CASSLSRGYNSPLHF.

This clonotype was counted ten times or more. The chain joins TRBV7-8 to TRBJ2-7, with TRBD1 as a possible D gene (7 bases). The CDR3 totals 16 residues. Trimming removed 6 bases at V and 3 bases at J, with 21 bases between. Germline values: CDR1 SGHVS, CDR2 FQNEAQ. The CDR3 nucleotides are TGTGCCAGCAGTTTTTCGGGGGCAGGGGGTGGCTACGAGCAGTACTTC. Its protein product is CASSFSGAGGGYEQYF.

This clonotype appeared many times. The chain links TRBV11-3 to TRBJ2-5; 8 nucleotides match TRBD1. The germline CDR1 and CDR2 sequences are SGHNT and YENEEA. The CDR3 runs 14 residues. Germline trimming cut 1 base from V and 5 bases from J; bases unmatched to any gene: 3. The CDR3 DNA reads TGTGCCAGCAGCTTAGCCAGGGGGCATGAGACCCAGTACTTC. The encoded protein is CASSLARGHETQYF.

This clonotype was detected ten times or more. V usage is TRBV7-2 and J usage is TRBJ2-3; the D is unclear. The CDR3 length is 17 residues. V shed 4 bases and J shed 0 bases, with 17 bases lying between them. The germline V gene has CDR1 SGHTA and CDR2 FQGNSA. The CDR3 sequence is CASSSPGWGTSTDTQYF. The DNA for the CDR3 is TGTGCCAGCAGCTCCCCCGGGTGGGGTACTAGCACAGATACGCAGTATTTT.